This T cell receptor beta chain originates from a study of cytomegalovirus exposure and HLA in healthy donors. Study observations and caveats: With high specificity and sensitivity, the classifier reportedly diagnosed cytomegalovirus status.

Worth noting for this clone: Its antigen is not known.

This PCR relied on a set of 60 Vbeta primers and 13 Jbeta primers. The data were produced by immunoSEQ multiplex PCR, yet TCRdb's version contains in-frame clones alone and is incomplete. This sample lists 100,000 to 150,000 clones; its ten largest clones have roughly 1%. This CDR3 comprises 14 residues. The V segment lost 5 bases and the J segment 6 bases; nucleotides outside the gene matches: 10. Germline CDR1 is MNHEY and CDR2 is SVGAGI. The specimen sequenced was PBMCs. The receptor was derived from a man between 18 and 35 years old in good health and CMV-seronegative. The chain couples TRBV6-5 to TRBJ2-7; 7 bases map to TRBD1. The CDR3 DNA is TGTGCCAGCAGTCGGACAGGATTTTTTGGCGAGCAGTACTTC. This codes for CASSRTGFFGEQYF.